This TCR beta chain was recorded in a study of blood T cell repertoires in COVID-19. Study as a whole: Sites across the United States, Italy and Spain contributed samples from acute and convalescent COVID-19. The cDNA or gDNA used as material had been derived from T cells, B-cell-depleted T cells, or PBMCs.

Original processing methods: Reference gene primer amplification gave nucleated cell count estimates. TCRdb keeps only in-frame clones here, not all; method: immunoSEQ multiplex PCR. V and J calls and clone size are given by that table; D and trimming were obtained from the DNA. Of approximately 250,000 clones listed, about 88% are singletons. The ends were cut back, 0 bases at V and 0 bases at J, with 6 bases in the middle. Germline V gene data show CDR1 as LNHNV and CDR2 as YYDKDF (reference sequence). CDR3 length equals 15 residues. The receptor was isolated from a man aged 18 to 30 with active or convalescent COVID-19. The sample was peripheral blood. The chain uses TRBV15 and TRBJ2-1; a possible D gene is TRBD2 (5 bases). The DNA of the CDR3 is TGTGCCACCAGCAGAGAGGGGAGCTCCTACAATGAGCAGTTCTTC. Protein sequence: CATSREGSSYNEQFF.